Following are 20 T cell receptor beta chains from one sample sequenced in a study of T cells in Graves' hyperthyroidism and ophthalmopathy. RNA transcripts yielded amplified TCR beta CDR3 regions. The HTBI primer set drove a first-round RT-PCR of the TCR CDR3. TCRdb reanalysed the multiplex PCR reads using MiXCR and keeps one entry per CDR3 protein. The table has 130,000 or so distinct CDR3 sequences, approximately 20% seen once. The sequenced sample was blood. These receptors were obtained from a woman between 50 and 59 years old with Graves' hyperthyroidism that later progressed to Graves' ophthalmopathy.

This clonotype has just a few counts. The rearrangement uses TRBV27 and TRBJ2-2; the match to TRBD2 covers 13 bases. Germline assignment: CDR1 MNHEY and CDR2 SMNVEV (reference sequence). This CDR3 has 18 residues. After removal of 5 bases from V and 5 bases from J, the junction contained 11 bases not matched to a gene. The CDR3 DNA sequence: TGTGCCAGCAGTCTAGGACGGACTAGCGGGAGTATTACCGGGGAGCTGTTTTTT. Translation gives CASSLGRTSGSITGELFF.

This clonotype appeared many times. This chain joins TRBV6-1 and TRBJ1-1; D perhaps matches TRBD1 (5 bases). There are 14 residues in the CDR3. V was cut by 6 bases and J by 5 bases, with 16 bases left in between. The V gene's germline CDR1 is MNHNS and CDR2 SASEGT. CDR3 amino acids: CASSLRAGGTEAFF. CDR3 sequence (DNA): TGTGCCAGCAGCCTCCGGGCGGGGGGGACTGAAGCTTTCTTT.

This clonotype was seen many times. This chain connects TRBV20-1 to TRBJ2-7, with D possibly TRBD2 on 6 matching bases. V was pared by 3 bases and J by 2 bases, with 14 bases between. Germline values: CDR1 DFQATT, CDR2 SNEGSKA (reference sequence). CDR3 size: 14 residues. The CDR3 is CSASAPSVPYEQYF. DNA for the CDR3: TGCAGTGCTAGTGCCCCTAGCGTCCCCTACGAGCAGTACTTC.

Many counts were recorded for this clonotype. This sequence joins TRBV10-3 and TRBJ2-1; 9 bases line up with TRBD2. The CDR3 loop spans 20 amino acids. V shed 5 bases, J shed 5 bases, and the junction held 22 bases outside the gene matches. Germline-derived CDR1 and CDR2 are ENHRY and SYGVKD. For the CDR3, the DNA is TGTGCCATCAGTTCCTATGAGGGACAGAATCGTCTAGCGGGAAACAATGAGCAGTTCTTC. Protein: CAISSYEGQNRLAGNNEQFF.

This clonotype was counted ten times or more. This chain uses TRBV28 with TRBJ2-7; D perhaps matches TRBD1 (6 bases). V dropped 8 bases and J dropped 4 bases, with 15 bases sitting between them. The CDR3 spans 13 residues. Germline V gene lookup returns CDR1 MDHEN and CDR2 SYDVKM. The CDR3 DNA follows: TGTGCCAGCTCGATGGGACAAGCATACGAGCAGTACTTC. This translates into CASSMGQAYEQYF.

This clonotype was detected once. The CDR3 spells CASSLGVAGYNEQFF. The CDR3 DNA reads as TGTGCCAGCAGCTTAGGGGTAGCGGGGTACAATGAGCAGTTCTTC. The chain uses TRBV7-3 and TRBJ2-1; 8 nucleotides agree with TRBD2. Germline V gene sequence: CDR1 SGHTA, CDR2 FQGTGA. This CDR3 has 15 residues. Germline trimming cut 2 bases from V and 4 bases from J; bases unmatched to any gene: 4. The whole variable domain, filled in from reference TRBV7-3 and TRBJ2-1, reads GAGVSQTPSNKVTEKGKYVELRCDPISGHTALYWYRQSLGQGPEFLIYFQGTGAADDSGLPNDRFFAVRPEGSVSTLKIQRTERGDSAVYLCASSLGVAGYNEQFFGPGTRLTVL.

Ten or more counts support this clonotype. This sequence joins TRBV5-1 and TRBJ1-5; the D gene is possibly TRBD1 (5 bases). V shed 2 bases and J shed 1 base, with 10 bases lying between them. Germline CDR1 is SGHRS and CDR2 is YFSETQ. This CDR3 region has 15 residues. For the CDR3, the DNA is TGCGCCAGCAGCTTTAGGGGTGGAAGCAATCAGCCCCAGCATTTT. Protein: CASSFRGGSNQPQHF.

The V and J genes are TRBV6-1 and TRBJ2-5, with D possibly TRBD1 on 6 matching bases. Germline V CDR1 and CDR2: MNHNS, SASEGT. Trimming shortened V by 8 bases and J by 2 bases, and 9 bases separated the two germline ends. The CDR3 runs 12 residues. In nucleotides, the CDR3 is TGTGCCAGCTCGGACAGACAAGAGACCCAGTACTTC. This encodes CASSDRQETQYF.

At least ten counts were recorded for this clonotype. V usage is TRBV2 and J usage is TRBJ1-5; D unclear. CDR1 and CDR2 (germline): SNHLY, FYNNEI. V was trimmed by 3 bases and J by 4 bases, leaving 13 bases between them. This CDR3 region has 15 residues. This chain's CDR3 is CASSDPREGNQPQHF. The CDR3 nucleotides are TGTGCCAGCAGTGACCCTAGGGAGGGTAATCAGCCCCAGCATTTT.

Here the CDR3 reads CASSAGTGVDQPQHF. In DNA, the CDR3 is TGTGCCAGCAGCGCCGGGACAGGGGTAGATCAGCCCCAGCATTTT. The chain recombines TRBV7-9 with TRBJ1-5, with TRBD1 identical over 10 bases. CDR1 is SEHNR, CDR2 FQNEAQ, per germline (reference sequence). The CDR3 runs 15 residues. Trimming took 5 bases from V and 5 from J; bases not matched to a gene: 6.

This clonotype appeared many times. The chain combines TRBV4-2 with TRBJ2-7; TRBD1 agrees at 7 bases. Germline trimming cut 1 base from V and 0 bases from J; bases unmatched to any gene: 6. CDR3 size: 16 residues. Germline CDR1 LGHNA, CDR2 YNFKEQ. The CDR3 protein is CASSQGWGQRSYEQYF. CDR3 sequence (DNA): TGTGCCAGCAGCCAAGGTTGGGGACAGCGCTCCTACGAGCAGTACTTC.

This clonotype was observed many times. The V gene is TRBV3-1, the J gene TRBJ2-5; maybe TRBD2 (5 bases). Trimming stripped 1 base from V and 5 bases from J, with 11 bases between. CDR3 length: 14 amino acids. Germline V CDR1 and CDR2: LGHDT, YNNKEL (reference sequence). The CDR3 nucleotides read TGTGCCAGCAGCCAAGCGGCAGGACTCGAGACCCAGTACTTC. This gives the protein CASSQAAGLETQYF.

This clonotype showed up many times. CDR3 nucleotide sequence: TGTGCCAGCAGTGCCCAGCGGAACACCGGGGAGCTGTTTTTT. Its protein product is CASSAQRNTGELFF. The J gene is TRBJ2-2, the V gene TRBV2; unclear D gene. Trimming left V 4 bases short and J 1 base short, with 7 bases between. The CDR3 runs 14 residues. Germline V lookup: CDR1 SNHLY, CDR2 FYNNEI.

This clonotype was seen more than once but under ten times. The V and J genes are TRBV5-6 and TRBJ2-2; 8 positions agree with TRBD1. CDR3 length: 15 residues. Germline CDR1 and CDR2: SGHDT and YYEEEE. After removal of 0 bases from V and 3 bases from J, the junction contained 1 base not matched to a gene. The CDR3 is CASSLGQGHTGELFF. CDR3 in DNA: TGTGCCAGCAGCTTGGGACAGGGGCACACCGGGGAGCTGTTTTTT.

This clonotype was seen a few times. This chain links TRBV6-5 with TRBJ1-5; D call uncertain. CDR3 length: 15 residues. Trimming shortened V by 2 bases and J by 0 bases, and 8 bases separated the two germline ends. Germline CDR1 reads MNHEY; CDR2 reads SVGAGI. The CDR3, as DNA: TGTGCCAGCAGTTACGGGCAGGCTAGCAATCAGCCCCAGCATTTT. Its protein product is CASSYGQASNQPQHF.

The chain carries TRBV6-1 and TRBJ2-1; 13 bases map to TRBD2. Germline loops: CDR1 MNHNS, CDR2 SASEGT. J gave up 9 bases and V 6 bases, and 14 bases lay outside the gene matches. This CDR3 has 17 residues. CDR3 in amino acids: CASSSLAGGEYKPEQFF. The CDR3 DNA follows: TGTGCCAGCAGCTCACTAGCGGGAGGGGAGTACAAGCCTGAGCAGTTCTTC.

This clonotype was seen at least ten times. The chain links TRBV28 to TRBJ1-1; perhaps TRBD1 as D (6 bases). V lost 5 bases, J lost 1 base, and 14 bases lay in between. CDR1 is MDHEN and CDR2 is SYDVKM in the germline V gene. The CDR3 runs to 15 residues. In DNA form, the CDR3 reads TGTGCCAGCAGTAAGAAGCAGGGGTGGAACACTGAAGCTTTCTTT. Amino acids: CASSKKQGWNTEAFF.

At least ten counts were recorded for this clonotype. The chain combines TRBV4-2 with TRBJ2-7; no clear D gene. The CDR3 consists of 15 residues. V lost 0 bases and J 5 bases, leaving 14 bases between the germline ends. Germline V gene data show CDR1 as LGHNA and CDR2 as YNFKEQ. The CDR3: CASSQDLVPRDEQYF. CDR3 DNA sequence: TGTGCCAGCAGCCAAGATCTAGTACCTAGAGACGAGCAGTACTTC.

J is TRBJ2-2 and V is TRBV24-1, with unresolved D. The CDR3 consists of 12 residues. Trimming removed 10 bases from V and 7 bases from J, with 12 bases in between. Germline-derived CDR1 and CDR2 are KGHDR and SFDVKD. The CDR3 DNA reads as TGTGCCACAGGCGCATTCGGCGGGGAGCTGTTTTTT. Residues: CATGAFGGELFF.

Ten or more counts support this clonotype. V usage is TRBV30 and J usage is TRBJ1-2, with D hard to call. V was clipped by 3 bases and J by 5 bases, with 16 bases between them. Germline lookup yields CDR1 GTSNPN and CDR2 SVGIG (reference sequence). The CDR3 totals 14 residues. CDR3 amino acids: CAWRVTDIPYGYTF. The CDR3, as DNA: TGTGCCTGGAGGGTTACAGACATCCCTTATGGCTACACCTTC.